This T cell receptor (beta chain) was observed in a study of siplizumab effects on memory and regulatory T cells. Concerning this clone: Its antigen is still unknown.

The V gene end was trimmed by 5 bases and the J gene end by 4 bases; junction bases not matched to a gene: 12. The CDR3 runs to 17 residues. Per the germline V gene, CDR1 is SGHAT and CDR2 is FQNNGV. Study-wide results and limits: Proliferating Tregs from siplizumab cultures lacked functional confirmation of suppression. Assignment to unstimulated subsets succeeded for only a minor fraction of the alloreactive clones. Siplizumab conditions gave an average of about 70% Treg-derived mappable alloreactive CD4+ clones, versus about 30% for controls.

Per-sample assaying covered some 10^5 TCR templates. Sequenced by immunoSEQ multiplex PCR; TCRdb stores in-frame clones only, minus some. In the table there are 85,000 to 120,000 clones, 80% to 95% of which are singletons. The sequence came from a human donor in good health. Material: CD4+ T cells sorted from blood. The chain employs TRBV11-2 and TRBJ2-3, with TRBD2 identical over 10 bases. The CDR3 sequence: CASSRRGLAESPDTQYF. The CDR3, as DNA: TGTGCCAGCAGCCGGAGAGGACTAGCGGAATCCCCAGATACGCAGTATTTT.